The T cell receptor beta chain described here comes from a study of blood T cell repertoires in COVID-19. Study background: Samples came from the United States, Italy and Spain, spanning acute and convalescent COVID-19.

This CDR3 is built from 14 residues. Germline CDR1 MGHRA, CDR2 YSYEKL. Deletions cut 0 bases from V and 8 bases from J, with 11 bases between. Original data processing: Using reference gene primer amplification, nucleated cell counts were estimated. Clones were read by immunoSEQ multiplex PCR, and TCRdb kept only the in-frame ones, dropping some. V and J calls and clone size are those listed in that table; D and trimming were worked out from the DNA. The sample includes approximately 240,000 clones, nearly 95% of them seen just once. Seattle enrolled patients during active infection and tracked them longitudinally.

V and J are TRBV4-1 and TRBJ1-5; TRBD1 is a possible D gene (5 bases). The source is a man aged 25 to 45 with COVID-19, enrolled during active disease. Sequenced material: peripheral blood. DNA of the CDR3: TGCGCCAGCAGCCAAGATGGCAGGGTTGAGCCCCAGCATTTT. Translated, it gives CASSQDGRVEPQHF.